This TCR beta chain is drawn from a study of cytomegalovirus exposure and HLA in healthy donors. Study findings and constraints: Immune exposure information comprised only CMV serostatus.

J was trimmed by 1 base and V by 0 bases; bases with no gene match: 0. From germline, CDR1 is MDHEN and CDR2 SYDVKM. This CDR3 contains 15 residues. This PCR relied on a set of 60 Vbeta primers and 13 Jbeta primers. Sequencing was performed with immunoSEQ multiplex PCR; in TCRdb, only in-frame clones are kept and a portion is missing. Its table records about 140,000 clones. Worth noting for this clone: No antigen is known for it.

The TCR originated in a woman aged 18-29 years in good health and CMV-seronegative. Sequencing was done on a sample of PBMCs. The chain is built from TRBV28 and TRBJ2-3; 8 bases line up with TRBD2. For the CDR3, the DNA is TGTGCCAGCAGTTTATGGACTAGCGGCACAGATACGCAGTATTTT. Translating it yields CASSLWTSGTDTQYF.